This T cell receptor (beta chain) was sequenced during a study of control samples from healthy donors and cancer patients. Some clones are missing from TCRdb's copy, which holds only in-frame ones; the method was immunoSEQ multiplex PCR. The data show 120,000 to 150,000 clones, more than 90% seen once. There are 13 residues in the CDR3. From germline, CDR1 is SGHTA and CDR2 FQGNSA. V was clipped by 2 bases and J by 9 bases, with 11 bases between them. The receptor was derived from a man aged 25 to 40 in good health. Sequencing was performed on blood. The rearrangement joins TRBV7-2 to TRBJ2-1, with a tentative D call TRBD2 (6 bases). CDR3 residues: CASSLQLASEQFF. The CDR3 coding sequence is TGTGCCAGCAGCTTACAACTAGCAAGTGAGCAGTTCTTC.